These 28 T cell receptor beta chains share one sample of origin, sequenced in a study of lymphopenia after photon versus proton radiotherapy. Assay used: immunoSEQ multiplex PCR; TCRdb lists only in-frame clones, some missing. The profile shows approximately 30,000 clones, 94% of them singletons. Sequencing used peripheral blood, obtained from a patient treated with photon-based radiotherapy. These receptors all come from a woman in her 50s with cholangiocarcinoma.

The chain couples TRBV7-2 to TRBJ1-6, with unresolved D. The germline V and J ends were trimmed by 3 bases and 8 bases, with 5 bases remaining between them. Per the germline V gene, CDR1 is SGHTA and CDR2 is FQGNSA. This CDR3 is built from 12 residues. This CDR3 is CASSFPDSPLHF. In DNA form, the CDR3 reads TGTGCCAGCAGCTTCCCAGATTCACCCCTCCACTTT.

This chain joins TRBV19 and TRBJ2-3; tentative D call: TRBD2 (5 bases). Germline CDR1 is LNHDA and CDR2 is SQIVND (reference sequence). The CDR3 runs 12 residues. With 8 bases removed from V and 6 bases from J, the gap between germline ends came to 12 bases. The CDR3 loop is CASLDPGDTQYF. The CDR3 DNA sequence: TGTGCCAGTCTGGACCCGGGGGATACGCAGTATTTT.

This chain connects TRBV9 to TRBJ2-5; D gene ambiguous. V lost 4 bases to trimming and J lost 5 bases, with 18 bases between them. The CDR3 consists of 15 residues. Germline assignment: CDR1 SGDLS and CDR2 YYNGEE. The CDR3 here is CASSPSGFLGETQYF. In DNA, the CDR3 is TGTGCCAGCAGCCCCTCAGGTTTCTTGGGGGAGACCCAGTACTTC.

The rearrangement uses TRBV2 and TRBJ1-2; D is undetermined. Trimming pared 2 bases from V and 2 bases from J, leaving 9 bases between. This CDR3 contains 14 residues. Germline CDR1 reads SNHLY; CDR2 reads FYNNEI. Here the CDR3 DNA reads TGTGCCAGCAGTGAACATTTGTTGAACTATGGCTACACCTTC. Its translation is CASSEHLLNYGYTF.

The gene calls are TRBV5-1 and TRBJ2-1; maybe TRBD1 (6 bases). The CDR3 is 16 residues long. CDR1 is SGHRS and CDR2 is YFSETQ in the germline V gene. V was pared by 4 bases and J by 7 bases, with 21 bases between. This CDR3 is CASSVWGRVGQNEQFF. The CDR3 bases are TGCGCCAGCAGCGTGTGGGGGCGGGTGGGTCAGAATGAGCAGTTCTTC.

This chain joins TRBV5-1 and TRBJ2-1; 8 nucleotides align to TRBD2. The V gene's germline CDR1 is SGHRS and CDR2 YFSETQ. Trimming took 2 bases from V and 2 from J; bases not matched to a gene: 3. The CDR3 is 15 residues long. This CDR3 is CASSLAGEPYNEQFF. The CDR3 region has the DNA TGCGCCAGCAGCTTAGCGGGGGAGCCCTACAATGAGCAGTTCTTC.

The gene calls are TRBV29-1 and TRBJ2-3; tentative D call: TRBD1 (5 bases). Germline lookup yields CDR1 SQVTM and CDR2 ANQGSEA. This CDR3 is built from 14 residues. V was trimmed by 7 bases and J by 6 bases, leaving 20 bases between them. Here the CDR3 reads CSAQKGATVDTQYF. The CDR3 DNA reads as TGCAGCGCCCAAAAAGGGGCCACGGTCGATACGCAGTATTTT.

CDR3 DNA: TGTGCCAGCTCACCACGGCTTATGCCAATAGATTCTGGGGCCAACGTCCTGACTTTC. It yields the protein CASSPRLMPIDSGANVLTF. The rearrangement uses TRBV18 and TRBJ2-6; D is undetermined. The germline V gene encodes CDR1 KGHSH and CDR2 LQKENI. The V end lost 1 base, the J end lost 1 base, and 17 bases lay between the germline ends. CDR3 length: 19 amino acids.

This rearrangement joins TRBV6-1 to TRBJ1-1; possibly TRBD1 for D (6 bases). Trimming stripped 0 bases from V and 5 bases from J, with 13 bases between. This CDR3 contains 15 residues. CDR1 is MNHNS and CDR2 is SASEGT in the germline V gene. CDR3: CASSEALHRETEAFF. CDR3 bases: TGTGCCAGCAGTGAAGCGCTTCACAGGGAAACTGAAGCTTTCTTT.

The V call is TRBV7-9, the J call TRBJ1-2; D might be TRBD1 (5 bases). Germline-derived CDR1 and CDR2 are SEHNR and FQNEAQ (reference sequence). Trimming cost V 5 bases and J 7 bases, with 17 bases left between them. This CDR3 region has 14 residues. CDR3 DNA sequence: TGTGCCAGCAGCCCTAACGACAGAGGCCCTGGCTACACCTTC. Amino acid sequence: CASSPNDRGPGYTF.

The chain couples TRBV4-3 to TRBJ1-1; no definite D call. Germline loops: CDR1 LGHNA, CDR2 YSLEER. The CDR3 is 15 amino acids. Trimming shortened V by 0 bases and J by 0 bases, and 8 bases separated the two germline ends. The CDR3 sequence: CASSQDGVMNTEAFF. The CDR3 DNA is TGCGCCAGCAGCCAAGATGGGGTGATGAACACTGAAGCTTTCTTT.

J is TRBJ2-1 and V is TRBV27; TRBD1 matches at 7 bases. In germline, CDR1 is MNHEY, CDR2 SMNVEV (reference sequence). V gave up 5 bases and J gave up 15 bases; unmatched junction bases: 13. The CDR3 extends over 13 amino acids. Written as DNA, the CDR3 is TGTGCCAGCAGTACACCCGACAGGGCCCCATGGTTCTTC. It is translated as CASSTPDRAPWFF.

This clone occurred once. The CDR3 region has the DNA TGTGCCAGCCGGGCGAAGCCCATCAGGACTAATGAAAAACTGTTTTTT. Residues: CASRAKPIRTNEKLFF. The chain carries TRBV28 and TRBJ1-4; D unclear. Germline CDR1 and CDR2: MDHEN and SYDVKM. The CDR3 contains 16 residues. V was shortened by 8 bases and J by 2 bases, with 18 bases between the two germline ends.

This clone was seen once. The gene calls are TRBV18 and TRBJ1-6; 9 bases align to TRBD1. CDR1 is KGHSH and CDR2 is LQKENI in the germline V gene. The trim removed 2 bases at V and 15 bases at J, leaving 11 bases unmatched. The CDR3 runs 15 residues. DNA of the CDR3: TGTGCCAGCTCACCAGGGAGCGGGACAGGGCCGATCCTCCACTTT. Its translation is CASSPGSGTGPILHF. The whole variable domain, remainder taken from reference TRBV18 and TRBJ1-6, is NAGVMQNPRHLVRRRGQEARLRCSPMKGHSHVYWYRQLPEEGLKFMVYLQKENIIDESGMPKERFSAEFPKEGPSILRIQQVVRGDSAAYFCASSPGSGTGPILHFGNGTRLTVT.

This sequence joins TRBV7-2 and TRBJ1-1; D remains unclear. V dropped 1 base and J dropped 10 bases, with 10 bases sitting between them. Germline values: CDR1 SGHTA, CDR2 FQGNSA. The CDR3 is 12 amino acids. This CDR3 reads CASSLDLGLAFF. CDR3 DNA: TGTGCCAGCAGCTTAGATCTCGGGTTAGCTTTCTTT.

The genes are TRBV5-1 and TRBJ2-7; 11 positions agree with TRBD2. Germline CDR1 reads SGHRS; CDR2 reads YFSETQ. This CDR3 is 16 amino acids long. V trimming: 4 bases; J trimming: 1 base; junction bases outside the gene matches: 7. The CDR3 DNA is TGCGCCAGCAGCCCGTTAGCGGGGGGGGAGTCCTACGAGCAGTACTTC. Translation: CASSPLAGGESYEQYF.

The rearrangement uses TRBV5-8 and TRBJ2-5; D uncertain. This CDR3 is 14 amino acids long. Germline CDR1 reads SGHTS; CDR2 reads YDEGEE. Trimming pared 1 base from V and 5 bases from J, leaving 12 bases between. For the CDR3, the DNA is TGTGCCAGCAGCTTGATTACCGTGGGGGAGACCCAGTACTTC. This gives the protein CASSLITVGETQYF.

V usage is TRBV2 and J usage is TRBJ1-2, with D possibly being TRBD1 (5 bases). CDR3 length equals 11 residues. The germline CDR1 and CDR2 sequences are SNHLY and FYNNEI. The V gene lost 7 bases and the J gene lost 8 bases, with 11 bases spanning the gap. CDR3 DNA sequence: TGTGCCAGCATGGGACGGGGAGGCTACACCTTC. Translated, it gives CASMGRGGYTF.

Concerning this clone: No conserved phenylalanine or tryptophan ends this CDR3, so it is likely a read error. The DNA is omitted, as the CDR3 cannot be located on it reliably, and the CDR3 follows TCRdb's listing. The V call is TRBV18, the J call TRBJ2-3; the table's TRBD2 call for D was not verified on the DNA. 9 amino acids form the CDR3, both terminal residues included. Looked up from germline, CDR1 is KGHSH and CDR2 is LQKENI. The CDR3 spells CASSPRQRQ.

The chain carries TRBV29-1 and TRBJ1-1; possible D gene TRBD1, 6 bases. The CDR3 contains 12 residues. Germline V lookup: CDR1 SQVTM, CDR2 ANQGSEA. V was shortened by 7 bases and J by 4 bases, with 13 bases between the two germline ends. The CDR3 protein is CSGKIQGTEAFF. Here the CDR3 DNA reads TGCAGCGGGAAAATACAGGGCACTGAAGCTTTCTTT.

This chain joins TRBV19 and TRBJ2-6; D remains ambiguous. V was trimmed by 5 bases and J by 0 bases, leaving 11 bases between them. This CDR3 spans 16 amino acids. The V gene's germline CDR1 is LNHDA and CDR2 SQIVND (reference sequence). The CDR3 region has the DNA TGTGCCAGTAGTTTCGGGCAGAGCTCTGGGGCCAACGTCCTGACTTTC. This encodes CASSFGQSSGANVLTF.

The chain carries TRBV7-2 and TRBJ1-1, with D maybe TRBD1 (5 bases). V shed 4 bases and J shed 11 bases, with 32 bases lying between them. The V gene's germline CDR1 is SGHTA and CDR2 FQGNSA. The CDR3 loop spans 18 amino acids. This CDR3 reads CASSSRGEGLLSRGVAFF. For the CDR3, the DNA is TGTGCCAGCAGCTCCCGGGGGGAGGGGCTACTTTCTCGAGGGGTCGCTTTCTTT.

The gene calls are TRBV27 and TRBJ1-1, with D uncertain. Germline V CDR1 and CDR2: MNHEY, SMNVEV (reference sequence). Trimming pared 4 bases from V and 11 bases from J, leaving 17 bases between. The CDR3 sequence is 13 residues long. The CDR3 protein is CASSSLGIRKAFF. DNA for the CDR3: TGTGCCAGCAGTTCCCTGGGGATCAGGAAGGCTTTCTTT.

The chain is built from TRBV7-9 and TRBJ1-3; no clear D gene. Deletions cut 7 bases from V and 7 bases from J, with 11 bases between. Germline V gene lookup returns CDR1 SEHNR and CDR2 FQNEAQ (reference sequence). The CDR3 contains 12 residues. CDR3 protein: CASIAPGNTIYF. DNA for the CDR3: TGTGCCAGCATCGCCCCGGGGAACACCATATATTTT.

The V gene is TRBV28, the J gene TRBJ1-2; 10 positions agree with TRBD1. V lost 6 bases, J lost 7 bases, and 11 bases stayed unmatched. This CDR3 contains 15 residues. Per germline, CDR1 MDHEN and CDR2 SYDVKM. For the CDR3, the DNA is TGTGCCAGCAGCTGGACGAAGACAGGGGGCGTTGGCTACACCTTC. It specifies CASSWTKTGGVGYTF.

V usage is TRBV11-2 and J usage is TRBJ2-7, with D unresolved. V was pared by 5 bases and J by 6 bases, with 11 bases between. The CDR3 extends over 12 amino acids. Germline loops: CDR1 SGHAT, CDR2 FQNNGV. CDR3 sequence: CASSLFPGEQYF. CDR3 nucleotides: TGTGCCAGCAGCCTATTCCCGGGCGAGCAGTACTTC.

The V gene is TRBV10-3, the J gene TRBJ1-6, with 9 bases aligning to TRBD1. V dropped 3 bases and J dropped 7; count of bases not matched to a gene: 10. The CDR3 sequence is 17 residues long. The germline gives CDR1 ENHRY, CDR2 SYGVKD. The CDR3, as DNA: TGTGCCATCAGTGACCCAACTCCGACAGGGGGGAATTCACCCCTCCACTTT. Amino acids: CAISDPTPTGGNSPLHF.

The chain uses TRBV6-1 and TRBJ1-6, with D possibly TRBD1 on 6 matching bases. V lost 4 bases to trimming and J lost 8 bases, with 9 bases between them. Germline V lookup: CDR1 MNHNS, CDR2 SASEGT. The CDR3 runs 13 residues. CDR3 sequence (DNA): TGTGCCAGCAGTGGACAGGCCGATTCACCCCTCCACTTT. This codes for CASSGQADSPLHF.